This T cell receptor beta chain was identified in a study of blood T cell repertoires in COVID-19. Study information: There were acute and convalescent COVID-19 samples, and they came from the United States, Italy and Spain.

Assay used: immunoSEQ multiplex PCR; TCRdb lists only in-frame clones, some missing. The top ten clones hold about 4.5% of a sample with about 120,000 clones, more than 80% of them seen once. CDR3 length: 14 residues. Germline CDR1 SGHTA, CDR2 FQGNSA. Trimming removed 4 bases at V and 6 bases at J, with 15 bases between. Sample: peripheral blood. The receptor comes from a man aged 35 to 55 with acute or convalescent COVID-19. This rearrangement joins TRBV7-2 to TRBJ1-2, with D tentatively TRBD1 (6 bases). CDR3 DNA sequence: TGTGCCAGCAGCTCTCCCGGGACATTTGATGGCTACACCTTC. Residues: CASSSPGTFDGYTF.